Below, 15 T cell receptor beta chains from the same sample are listed, as sequenced in a study of T cell repertoires in cytomegalovirus infection. TCRdb recomputed calls from the reads with MiXCR, one row per CDR3 protein. The sample has more than 250,000 distinct CDR3 sequences; roughly 25% are singletons. No antigens are known for them. Material: cultured PBMCs, obtained from culture after CMV antigen stimulation. The origin of the receptors is a human donor in good health (CMV status not recorded). Some clones in this sample may be carry-over from other donors' samples.

This clonotype showed up just a few times. The CDR3 region has the DNA TGTGCCAGCAGCTTAGTGGGCGGACCAACCGACGAGCAGTACTTC. This codes for CASSLVGGPTDEQYF. This sequence joins TRBV7-9 and TRBJ2-7; D is unresolved. V dropped 1 base and J dropped 5 bases, with 15 bases sitting between them. The CDR3 covers 15 residues. From germline, CDR1 is SEHNR and CDR2 FQNEAQ (reference sequence).

This clonotype was seen at least ten times. CDR3 loop: CASSPGLAKNIQYF. The CDR3 nucleotides read TGTGCCAGCAGCCCGGGCTTAGCCAAAAACATTCAGTACTTC. The J gene is TRBJ2-4, the V gene TRBV7-2; D is uncertain. V gave up 5 bases and J gave up 0 bases, with 8 bases separating them. This CDR3 spans 14 amino acids. CDR1 is SGHTA and CDR2 is FQGNSA in the germline V gene.

The V and J genes are TRBV29-1 and TRBJ1-2, with TRBD1 as a possible D gene (5 bases). Germline-derived CDR1 and CDR2 are SQVTM and ANQGSEA. V was cut by 2 bases and J by 4 bases, with 14 bases left in between. The CDR3 extends over 14 amino acids. Here the CDR3 DNA reads TGCAGCGTTGAATCCGGGACCGGACTCTATGGCTACACCTTC. Its translation is CSVESGTGLYGYTF.

The chain couples TRBV5-4 to TRBJ2-6; D assignment may be TRBD1 or TRBD2 (6 bases each). Trimming took off 5 bases at V and 0 bases at J, with 15 bases between the two ends. Germline V gene lookup returns CDR1 SGHNT and CDR2 YYREEE (reference sequence). The CDR3 contains 17 residues. In nucleotides, the CDR3 is TGTGCCAGCAGTTCCCTACAGGGACTCTCTGGGGCCAACGTCCTGACTTTC. It translates to CASSSLQGLSGANVLTF.

The chain links TRBV5-4 to TRBJ2-2; 9 bases are shared with TRBD1. CDR3 length equals 17 residues. V lost 1 base and J lost 5; bases outside the gene matches: 9. Germline loops: CDR1 SGHNT, CDR2 YYREEE (reference sequence). The CDR3 DNA follows: TGTGCCAGCAGCTTGCGCCGAACAGGGGGCGTTACCGGGGAGCTGTTTTTT. Translation: CASSLRRTGGVTGELFF. Drawing the rest from reference TRBV5-4 and TRBJ2-2, the complete variable domain is ETGVTQSPTHLIKTRGQQVTLRCSSQSGHNTVSWYQQALGQGPQFIFQYYREEENGRGNFPPRFSGLQFPNYSSELNVNALELDDSALYLCASSLRRTGGVTGELFFGEGSRLTVL.

This clonotype was counted a few times. CDR3 loop: CASSTWTSQETQYF. Here the CDR3 DNA reads TGTGCCAGCAGTACCTGGACTAGTCAAGAGACCCAGTACTTC. The V call is TRBV6-5, the J call TRBJ2-5, with 7 bases fitting TRBD2. The length of the CDR3 is 14 residues. V lost 5 bases, J lost 2 bases, and 5 bases stayed unmatched. The V gene's germline CDR1 is MNHEY and CDR2 SVGAGI.

This clonotype was seen many times. The chain links TRBV12-3 or TRBV12-4 to TRBJ2-1; the match to TRBD2 covers 13 bases. J gave up 8 bases and V 6 bases, and 7 bases lay outside the gene matches. The CDR3 length is 15 residues. CDR3: CASSSGTSGTHEQFF. The DNA for the CDR3 is TGTGCCAGCAGCTCCGGGACTAGCGGGACCCATGAGCAGTTCTTC.

This clonotype was seen a few times. V and J are TRBV28 and TRBJ2-7; D remains ambiguous. The germline CDR1 and CDR2 sequences are MDHEN and SYDVKM. The CDR3 length is 18 residues. Trimming pared 4 bases from V and 0 bases from J, leaving 22 bases between. The CDR3 DNA is TGTGCCAGCAGTTCCTATGGGTGGGCCCGTCCCTACTCCTACGAGCAGTACTTC. Translating it yields CASSSYGWARPYSYEQYF.

This clonotype was detected ten times or more. The chain carries TRBV7-2 and TRBJ2-1; 10 nucleotides line up with TRBD2. Germline loops: CDR1 SGHTA, CDR2 FQGNSA. The CDR3 covers 15 residues. Trimming took 5 bases from V and 7 from J; bases not matched to a gene: 8. The CDR3 nucleotides are TGTGCCAGCAGCCCCGGGGCTAGCGGGAGTAATGAGCAGTTCTTC. It is translated as CASSPGASGSNEQFF.

This clonotype was counted a few times. V and J are TRBV28 and TRBJ2-7; possible D gene TRBD1, 6 bases. Deletions cut 7 bases from V and 4 bases from J, with 14 bases between. This CDR3 comprises 13 residues. Germline CDR1 reads MDHEN; CDR2 reads SYDVKM. CDR3 sequence: CASNPGQLYEQYF. The CDR3, as DNA: TGTGCCAGCAATCCGGGACAACTTTACGAGCAGTACTTC.

This clonotype was picked up many times. The chain employs TRBV7-2 and TRBJ2-2; tentatively, D is TRBD1 or TRBD2 (5 bases each). V lost 3 bases and J 8 bases, leaving 16 bases between the germline ends. CDR1 is SGHTA, CDR2 FQGNSA, per germline. The CDR3 length is 15 residues. CDR3 protein: CASSFHRGGLGELFF. In DNA form, the CDR3 reads TGTGCCAGCAGCTTCCACCGGGGCGGTTTAGGGGAGCTGTTTTTT.

The chain carries TRBV7-2 and TRBJ1-2, with D possibly being TRBD1 (5 bases). The CDR3 loop spans 13 amino acids. The germline V gene has CDR1 SGHTA and CDR2 FQGNSA. V lost 2 bases and J lost 10, with 14 bases in between. Here the CDR3 reads CASSLNAGQIYTF. CDR3 nucleotides: TGTGCCAGCAGCTTAAATGCAGGGCAAATCTACACCTTC. The variable domain in full, completed from reference TRBV7-2 and TRBJ1-2, reads GAGVSQSPSNKVTEKGKDVELRCDPISGHTALYWYRQSLGQGLEFLIYFQGNSAPDKSGLPSDRFSAERTGGSVSTLTIQRTQQEDSAVYLCASSLNAGQIYTFGSGTRLTVV.

This clonotype has ten or more counts. The genes are TRBV7-2 and TRBJ2-2; weak D call: TRBD1 (5 bases). Germline V CDR1 and CDR2: SGHTA, FQGNSA. This CDR3 spans 14 amino acids. The V and J ends lost 5 bases and 2 bases respectively, with 9 bases between them. The CDR3 nucleotides are TGTGCCAGCAGCAAGGGGCTTAACACCGGGGAGCTGTTTTTT. Its protein is CASSKGLNTGELFF.

This clonotype has ten or more counts. V and J are TRBV2 and TRBJ2-5; 13 bases align to TRBD2. This CDR3 contains 16 residues. CDR1 is SNHLY, CDR2 FYNNEI, per germline. Losses at the gene ends were 5 bases for V and 3 bases for J; bases not matched to a gene: 6. The CDR3 here is CASSRGLAGVEETQYF. The CDR3 DNA is TGTGCCAGCAGTCGCGGACTAGCGGGAGTGGAAGAGACCCAGTACTTC. Variable domain in full (rest from reference TRBV2 and TRBJ2-5): EPEVTQTPSHQVTQMGQEVILRCVPISNHLYFYWYRQILGQKVEFLVSFYNNEISEKSEIFDDQFSVERPDGSNFTLKIRSTKLEDSAMYFCASSRGLAGVEETQYFGPGTRLLVL.

Ten or more counts support this clonotype. The genes are TRBV7-2 and TRBJ1-5; perhaps TRBD1 as D (6 bases). Germline V gives CDR1 SGHTA, CDR2 FQGNSA. V lost 6 bases to trimming and J lost 5 bases, with 11 bases between them. The CDR3 totals 13 residues. CDR3: CASSMDRDQPQHF. CDR3 coding DNA: TGTGCCAGCAGTATGGACAGAGATCAGCCCCAGCATTTT.